The 18 T cell receptor beta chains in this list originate from one sample, sequenced in a study of healthy donors' naive CD4 and CD8 T cells. Each TCR library used roughly 0.45 ug of total RNA and a linear amplification protocol. TCRdb reprocessed the reads with MiXCR, giving one entry per CDR3 protein. This table holds around 180,000 distinct CDR3 sequences, about 76% found once. The sample was naive CD4+ and CD8+ T cells sorted from blood, pooled from several donors. All receptors come from a pool of human donors in good health; the sample pools cells from several healthy donors.

This clonotype occurred a few times. Germline and junction disagree at one end, which may indicate a read error. The V call is TRBV6-5, the J call TRBJ1-1; 8 bases fit TRBD1. Germline V gene data show CDR1 as MNHEY and CDR2 as SVGAGI. The CDR3 totals 14 residues. The CDR3 sequence is CASRNQGANAEAFF. The CDR3 DNA follows: TGTGCCAGCAGAAATCAGGGGGCGAACGCTGAAGCTTTCTTT.

This clonotype was counted only a few times. The chain joins TRBV6-5 to TRBJ1-2; 8 bases align to TRBD1. In germline, CDR1 is MNHEY, CDR2 SVGAGI. V was clipped by 2 bases and J by 5 bases; unmatched bases: 7. This CDR3 comprises 15 residues. The CDR3 DNA reads TGTGCCAGCAGTTACCCGTTCGGGACAGGTTATGGCTACACCTTC. Its protein product is CASSYPFGTGYGYTF.

This clonotype appeared a single time. The chain employs TRBV2 and TRBJ2-4; 8 positions agree with TRBD1. V was clipped by 2 bases and J by 7 bases; unmatched bases: 7. The CDR3 is 15 residues long. Germline V gives CDR1 SNHLY, CDR2 FYNNEI. CDR3 DNA sequence: TGTGCCAGCAGTGAATGGGACAGGAGGGCGAACATTCAGTACTTC. Translation: CASSEWDRRANIQYF.

In nucleotides, the CDR3 is TGCAGCGCTATCCCCTTGGTTGGTGCAGAGACCCAGTACTTC. Its protein is CSAIPLVGAETQYF. The chain employs TRBV29-1 and TRBJ2-5; D is unclear. There are 14 residues in the CDR3. V lost 7 bases and J lost 4, with 19 bases in between. CDR1 is SQVTM and CDR2 is ANQGSEA in the germline V gene.

The J gene is TRBJ1-5, the V gene TRBV28; 8 bases line up with TRBD1. The germline V gene has CDR1 MDHEN and CDR2 SYDVKM. V dropped 7 bases and J dropped 0; count of bases not matched to a gene: 5. This CDR3 spans 15 amino acids. CDR3 protein: CASILGQGSNQPQHF. The DNA for the CDR3 is TGTGCCAGCATTCTAGGACAGGGTAGCAATCAGCCCCAGCATTTT.

This rearrangement joins TRBV7-8 to TRBJ2-1, with TRBD1 as a possible D gene (6 bases). V gave up 0 bases and J gave up 11 bases, with 8 bases separating them. Germline CDR1 is SGHVS and CDR2 is FQNEAQ. CDR3 length equals 12 residues. The CDR3 loop reads CASSLARGKQFF. The CDR3 DNA sequence: TGTGCCAGCAGCTTAGCGAGGGGGAAGCAGTTCTTC.

The chain carries TRBV6-2 or TRBV6-3 and TRBJ2-7; TRBD2 matches 11 bases. V dropped 6 bases and J dropped 3; count of bases not matched to a gene: 1. This CDR3 comprises 13 residues. Germline CDR1 is MNHEY and CDR2 is SVGEGT. The CDR3 region is CASRTSGDYEQYV. CDR3 bases: TGTGCCAGCAGGACTAGCGGGGACTACGAGCAGTACGTC.

The chain couples TRBV4-3 to TRBJ1-1; D call uncertain. Per germline, CDR1 LGHNA and CDR2 YSLEER. V was cut by 0 bases and J by 5 bases, with 7 bases left in between. The CDR3 covers 13 residues. The CDR3 loop is CASSQDLDTEAFF. The CDR3 nucleotides are TGCGCCAGCAGCCAAGATTTGGATACTGAAGCTTTCTTT.

This chain joins TRBV12-3 or TRBV12-4 and TRBJ2-3; TRBD2 agrees at 7 bases. This CDR3 has 16 residues. The V and J ends lost 2 bases and 0 bases, in that order; junction bases with no gene match: 5. The CDR3 sequence is CASSLRLAASTDTQYF. The DNA of the CDR3 is TGTGCCAGCAGTTTACGGCTAGCGGCTAGCACAGATACGCAGTATTTT.

The chain is built from TRBV29-1 and TRBJ1-1; 7 nucleotides align to TRBD1. CDR1 is SQVTM and CDR2 is ANQGSEA in the germline V gene. The length of the CDR3 is 12 residues. V was pared by 7 bases and J by 4 bases, with 6 bases of the junction left unmatched. Written as DNA, the CDR3 is TGCAGCGGGATGACAGGGATCACTGAAGCTTTCTTT. This sequence encodes CSGMTGITEAFF.

This rearrangement joins TRBV12-3 or TRBV12-4 to TRBJ2-1; D remains unclear. The CDR3 length is 13 residues. V was cut by 6 bases and J by 9 bases, with 15 bases left in between. CDR3 nucleotides: TGTGCCAGCAGCACGGGCGAATTGGGTGAGCAGTTCTTC. Its protein product is CASSTGELGEQFF.

The chain links TRBV15 to TRBJ2-7, with 7 bases identical to TRBD2. The ends lost 5 bases at V and 0 bases at J; junction bases unmatched: 7. CDR3 length equals 15 residues. Germline V gives CDR1 LNHNV, CDR2 YYDKDF (reference sequence). CDR3 in amino acids: CATSDLAESSYEQYF. CDR3 sequence (DNA): TGTGCCACCAGCGATCTAGCGGAAAGCTCCTACGAGCAGTACTTC.

V usage is TRBV18 and J usage is TRBJ1-1, with TRBD1 matching over 9 bases. V shed 2 bases and J 5 bases; nucleotides not matched to a gene: 9. CDR1 and CDR2 (germline): KGHSH, LQKENI. The CDR3 runs 16 residues. Here the CDR3 DNA reads TGTGCCAGCTCACCAACTCAAGACAGGGGGAAAACTGAAGCTTTCTTT. This sequence encodes CASSPTQDRGKTEAFF.

The V and J genes are TRBV6-1 and TRBJ1-1, with D uncertain. The CDR3 has 14 residues. V lost 6 bases and J lost 1, with 12 bases in between. Germline V lookup: CDR1 MNHNS, CDR2 SASEGT. The CDR3 sequence is CASSLTGSNTEAFF. The CDR3 DNA follows: TGTGCCAGCAGCCTCACCGGGTCGAACACTGAAGCTTTCTTT.

The chain couples TRBV11-3 to TRBJ2-3; 11 nucleotides match TRBD2. The CDR3 extends over 17 amino acids. Germline CDR1 SGHNT, CDR2 YENEEA. With 5 bases clipped from V and 0 bases from J, the junction kept 7 bases outside the gene matches. The CDR3, as DNA: TGTGCCAGCAGCAACAGACTAGCGGGGCCTAGCACAGATACGCAGTATTTT. This translates into CASSNRLAGPSTDTQYF. Supplemented by reference TRBV11-3 and TRBJ2-3, the full variable domain reads EAGVVQSPRYKIIEKKQPVAFWCNPISGHNTLYWYLQNLGQGPELLIRYENEEAVDDSQLPKDRFSAERLKGVDSTLKIQPAELGDSAVYLCASSNRLAGPSTDTQYFGPGTRLTVL.

The J gene is TRBJ2-7, the V gene TRBV30; 7 bases fit TRBD2. The CDR3 is 14 residues long. The germline gives CDR1 GTSNPN, CDR2 SVGIG (reference sequence). V trimming: 2 bases; J trimming: 6 bases; junction bases outside the gene matches: 10. The CDR3 is CAWSPHFAGVEQYF. The CDR3 region has the DNA TGTGCCTGGAGTCCCCACTTTGCGGGGGTCGAGCAGTACTTC.

The rearrangement joins TRBV19 to TRBJ1-5; D is unresolved. There are 16 residues in the CDR3. Germline V gene lookup returns CDR1 LNHDA and CDR2 SQIVND (reference sequence). Trimming left V 6 bases short and J 3 bases short, with 18 bases between. DNA of the CDR3: TGTGCCAGTAGACCTCCACCTCGGGGAGACAATCAGCCCCAGCATTTT. Its protein product is CASRPPPRGDNQPQHF.

The chain has TRBV6-5 and TRBJ1-1; no clear D gene. V shed 6 bases and J shed 7 bases, with 15 bases lying between them. CDR1 is MNHEY and CDR2 is SVGAGI in the germline V gene. The CDR3 length is 13 residues. CDR3 amino acids: CASSLGRRIEAFF. The DNA of the CDR3 is TGTGCCAGCAGCCTCGGACGTCGGATTGAAGCTTTCTTT.